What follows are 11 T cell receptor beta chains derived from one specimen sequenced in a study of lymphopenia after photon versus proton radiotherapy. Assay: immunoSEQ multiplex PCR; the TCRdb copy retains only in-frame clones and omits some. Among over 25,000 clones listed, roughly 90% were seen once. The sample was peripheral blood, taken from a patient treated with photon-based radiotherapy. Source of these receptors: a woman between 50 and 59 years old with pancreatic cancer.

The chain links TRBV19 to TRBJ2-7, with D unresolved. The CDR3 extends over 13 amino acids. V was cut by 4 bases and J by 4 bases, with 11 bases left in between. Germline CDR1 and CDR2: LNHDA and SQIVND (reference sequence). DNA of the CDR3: TGTGCCAGTAGTAATCAGTTGAGTTACGAGCAGTACTTC. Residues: CASSNQLSYEQYF.

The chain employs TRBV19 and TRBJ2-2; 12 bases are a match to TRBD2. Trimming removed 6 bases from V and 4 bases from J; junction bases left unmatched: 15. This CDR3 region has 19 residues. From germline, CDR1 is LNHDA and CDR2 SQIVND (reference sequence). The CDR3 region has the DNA TGTGCCAGTAGGGGAGTGGTACTAGCGGGAGGCTTCGGCACCGGGGAGCTGTTTTTT. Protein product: CASRGVVLAGGFGTGELFF.

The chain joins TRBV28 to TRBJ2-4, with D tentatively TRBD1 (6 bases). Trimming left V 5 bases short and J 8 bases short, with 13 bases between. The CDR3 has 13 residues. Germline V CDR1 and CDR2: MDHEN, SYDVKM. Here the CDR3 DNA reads TGTGCCAGCAGTACTCCAGGGGTGGACATTCAGTACTTC. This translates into CASSTPGVDIQYF.

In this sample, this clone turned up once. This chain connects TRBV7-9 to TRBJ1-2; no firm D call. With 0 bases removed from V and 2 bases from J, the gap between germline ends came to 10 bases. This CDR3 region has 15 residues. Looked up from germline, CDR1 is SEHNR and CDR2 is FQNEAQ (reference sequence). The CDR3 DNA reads TGTGCCAGCAGCTTAGCGTCGCTCGGAAACTATGGCTACACCTTC. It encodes CASSLASLGNYGYTF.

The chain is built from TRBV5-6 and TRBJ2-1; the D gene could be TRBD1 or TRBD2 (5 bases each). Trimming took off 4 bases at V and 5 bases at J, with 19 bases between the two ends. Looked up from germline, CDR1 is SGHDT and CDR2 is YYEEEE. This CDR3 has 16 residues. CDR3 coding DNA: TGTGCCAGCAGCAAGGTCGGGGCAGGGTGGGACAATGAGCAGTTCTTC. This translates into CASSKVGAGWDNEQFF.

CDR3 sequence: CASSLVGGAFGTEAFF. In DNA, the CDR3 is TGCGCCAGCAGCTTGGTTGGGGGGGCCTTCGGCACTGAAGCTTTCTTT. This sequence joins TRBV5-1 and TRBJ1-1; tentatively, D is TRBD1 (6 bases). V was clipped by 0 bases and J by 4 bases, with 16 bases between them. The CDR3 runs to 16 residues. Germline V lookup: CDR1 SGHRS, CDR2 YFSETQ.

The CDR3 DNA reads as TGTGCCAGCACTGGGACAGGGTACGAGCAGTACTTC. Translating it yields CASTGTGYEQYF. The rearrangement joins TRBV6-1 to TRBJ2-7; 9 bases agree with TRBD1. The CDR3 sequence is 12 residues long. Unmatched junction bases numbered 2, after V lost 7 bases and J lost 4 bases. The V gene's germline CDR1 is MNHNS and CDR2 SASEGT.

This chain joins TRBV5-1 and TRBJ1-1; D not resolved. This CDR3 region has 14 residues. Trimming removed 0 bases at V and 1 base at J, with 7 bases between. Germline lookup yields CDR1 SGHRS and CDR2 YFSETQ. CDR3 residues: CASSLASANTEAFF. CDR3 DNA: TGCGCCAGCAGCTTGGCCTCCGCGAACACTGAAGCTTTCTTT.

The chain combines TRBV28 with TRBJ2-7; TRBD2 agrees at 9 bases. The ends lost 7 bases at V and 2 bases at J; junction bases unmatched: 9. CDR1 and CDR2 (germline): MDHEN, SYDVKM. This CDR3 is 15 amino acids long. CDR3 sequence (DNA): TGTGCCAGCACCCCTCAGGCGGGAGGGCCCTACGAGCAGTACTTC. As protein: CASTPQAGGPYEQYF.

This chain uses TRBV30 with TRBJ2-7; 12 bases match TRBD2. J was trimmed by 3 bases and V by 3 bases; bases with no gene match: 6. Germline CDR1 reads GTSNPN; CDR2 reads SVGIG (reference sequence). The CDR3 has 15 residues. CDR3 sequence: CAWRLAGGPYYEQYF. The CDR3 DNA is TGTGCCTGGAGGCTAGCGGGAGGGCCTTACTACGAGCAGTACTTC.

The CDR3 region is CASSPRVDRLTDTQYF. The DNA for the CDR3 is TGTGCCAGCAGCCCCCGAGTGGACAGGCTCACAGATACGCAGTATTTT. The chain recombines TRBV21-1 with TRBJ2-3; TRBD1 was called by the table and not checked on the DNA. TRBV21-1 is deemed a pseudogene. The CDR3 is 16 amino acids.